This entry concerns a single T cell receptor beta chain. The data are from a study of blood T cell repertoires in COVID-19. CDR3 length: 12 residues. Trimming took off 6 bases at V and 2 bases at J, with 7 bases between the two ends. Per the germline V gene, CDR1 is MNHEY and CDR2 is SVGAGI. Authors' data handling: For nucleated cells, counts were estimated from reference gene primer amplification. Repertoires were generated with immunoSEQ multiplex PCR, while TCRdb's copy carries only in-frame clones and drops some. That table furnishes V, J and clone size, whereas the DNA furnished D and trimming. The data contain about 73,000 clones, about 88% of them singletons.

The source material was peripheral blood. This TCR came from an elderly man with acute or convalescent COVID-19. The chain joins TRBV6-5 to TRBJ2-5; D is ambiguous. In DNA form, the CDR3 reads TGTGCCAGCAGGAGTTCTCAAGAGACCCAGTACTTC. Protein product: CASRSSQETQYF.